Listed here is a single T cell receptor beta chain. This sample is drawn from a study of spatial heterogeneity in lung cancer. In the study overall: An average of more than ten raw reads was observed per unique TCR and UMI combination.

Trimming stripped 5 bases from V and 3 bases from J, with 4 bases between. CDR3 length equals 12 residues. CDR1 is SGHAT, CDR2 FQNNGV, per germline. TCRdb recomputed calls from the 5' RACE reads with MiXCR, one row per CDR3 protein. The repertoire includes about 53,000 distinct CDR3 sequences, more than 6.5% of them detected once, and approximately 2.9% sits in the top ten. Time point described: sample taken at primary tumor resection. Frozen PBMC, nontumor lung or tumor provided whole RNA, which was sequenced unsorted. Samples came from some 73 TRACERx patients with untreated early-stage lung cancer.

The clonotype comes from a female donor with early-stage non-small cell lung cancer. The chain is built from TRBV11-2 and TRBJ2-2; D gene uncertain. This sample comprised PBMCs, obtained at surgery. In nucleotides, the CDR3 is TGTGCCAGCAGCGACTACACCGGGGAGCTGTTTTTT. Its protein product is CASSDYTGELFF.